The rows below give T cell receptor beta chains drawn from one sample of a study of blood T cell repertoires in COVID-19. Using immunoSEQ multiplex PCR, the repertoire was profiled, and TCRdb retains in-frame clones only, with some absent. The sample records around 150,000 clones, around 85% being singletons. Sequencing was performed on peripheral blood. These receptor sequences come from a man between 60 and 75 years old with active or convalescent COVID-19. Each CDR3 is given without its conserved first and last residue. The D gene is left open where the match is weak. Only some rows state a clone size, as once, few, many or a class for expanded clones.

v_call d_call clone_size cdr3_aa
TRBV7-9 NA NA ASSIPKSGSYNEQF
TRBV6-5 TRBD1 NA ASSQGTGSAGYT
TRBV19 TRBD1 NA ASSTRTGNYGYT
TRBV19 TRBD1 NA ASSLGTGVAYEQY
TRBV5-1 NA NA ASSLALTAGYEQY
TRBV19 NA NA ASSRAGVSSPLH
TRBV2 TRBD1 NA ASHGQGGTEAF
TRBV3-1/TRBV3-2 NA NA ASSQDLLQF
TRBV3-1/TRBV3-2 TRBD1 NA ASSQDRDQPQH
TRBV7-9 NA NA ASSSPGLQNTDTQY
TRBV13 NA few ASSLMTGGTEAF
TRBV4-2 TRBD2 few ASSPGTSGGRRDEQF
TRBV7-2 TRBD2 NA ASSLGTSGGLYNEQF
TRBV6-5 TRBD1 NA ASSYGLGTGGKLF
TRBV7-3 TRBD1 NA ASKGADNEQF
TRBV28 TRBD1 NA ASVGQGANSYNEQF
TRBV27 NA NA ASSFRGSSYNEQF
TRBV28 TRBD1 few ASSLRGLNEKLF
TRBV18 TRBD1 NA ASSPGQRQGWSYT
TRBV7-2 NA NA ASSLAGSGGYT
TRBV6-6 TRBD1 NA ASRQGVQETQY
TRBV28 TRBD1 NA AGTARMNTEAF
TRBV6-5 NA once ATELRTVTF
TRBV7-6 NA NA ASSLSESTDTQY
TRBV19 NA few ASSPRTGRGQETQY
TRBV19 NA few ASRTMQYSNQPQH
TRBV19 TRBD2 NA ASMGGSSGANVLT
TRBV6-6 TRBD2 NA ASRRLAGVGAYEQY
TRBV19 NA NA ASNRGMRSNQPQH
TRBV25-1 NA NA ASSGEGRSNEKLF
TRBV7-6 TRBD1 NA ASSLDLGRRGLQPQH
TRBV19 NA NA ASSIQRTDSGNTIY
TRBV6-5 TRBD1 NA ASTTGGNTGELF
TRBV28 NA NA ASSFWAQHQPQH
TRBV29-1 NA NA SVRVNRVTEAF
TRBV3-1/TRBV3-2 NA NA ASSQGGAFNSPLH
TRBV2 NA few ASSKGVEKLF
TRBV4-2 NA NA ASRTALYDYGYT
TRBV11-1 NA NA ASRERVSYNEQF
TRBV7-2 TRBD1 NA ASSRGQNYGYT
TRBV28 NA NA ASRLSGPNQPQH
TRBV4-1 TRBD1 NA ASSQGGGGGNTIY
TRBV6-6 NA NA ASSYSPDTQY
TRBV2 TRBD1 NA ASSRDRVVSETQY
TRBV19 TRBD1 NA ASSPQGRTGSYGYT
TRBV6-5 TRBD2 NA ASSSVAGVPGELF
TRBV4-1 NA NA ASSQVEGQPQH
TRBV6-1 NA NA ASSDAGTPSYEQY
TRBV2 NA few ASRLQGPSEAF
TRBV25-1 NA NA ASSEPSGRKIGYT
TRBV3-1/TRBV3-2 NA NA ASSTQDQPQH
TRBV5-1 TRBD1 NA ASSTTTGAGANVLT
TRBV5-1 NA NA ASSLQDSYNEQF
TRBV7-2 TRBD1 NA ASSLVAAGQGSSTDTQY